The clone carrying this T cell receptor (beta chain) was recorded many times. Its antigen is not known. The CDR3 extends over 14 amino acids. Trimming stripped 3 bases from V and 2 bases from J, with 10 bases between. This specimen belongs to a study of regulatory T cells in long-lasting Graves disease. Findings and caveats of the study: Persistent disease preferred TRBV28, TRBJ1-2 and TRBJ2-5; new disease, TRBV20-1 and TRBJ2-1.

Time point: persistent/refractory GD, antithyroid drugs over 5 years with positive TRAb. The authors made the TCR library using RNA they extracted from PBMCs. Construction of TCR beta libraries relied on iRepertoire HTBI primers and on Arm-PCR targeting CDR3 regions. TCRdb called the multiplex PCR reads again in MiXCR, with one record for every CDR3 protein. The sample lists a few hundred thousand distinct CDR3 sequences; 20% to 25% were seen once. The sequence came from a female donor with Graves disease. This sequence joins TRBV12-3 or TRBV12-4 and TRBJ2-5; D is perhaps TRBD2 (5 bases). The source was peripheral blood mononuclear cells (PBMCs), collected when the disease was refractory, from a patient treated with antithyroid drugs. The CDR3 coding sequence is TGTGCCAGCAGTTTTGCGACGGGACAAGAGACCCAGTACTTC. The encoded protein is CASSFATGQETQYF.